This T cell receptor (beta chain) was documented in a study of T cell responses to AZD1222 COVID-19 vaccine. Study-wide findings and caveats: Donors in the cohort were predominantly white British and more often female, and clonal diversity was possibly underestimated. Researchers report vaccine-associated CD4 TCRs spanning spike, with dominance at 160-218 and 743-854. Repertoire samples came only from after the peak T cell response.

The CDR3 extends over 15 amino acids. V lost 0 bases, J lost 4 bases, and 7 bases stayed unmatched. Germline V gene sequence: CDR1 SGHDT, CDR2 YYEEEE. Second doses that came at about 4 or about 12 weeks were put together. Generated by immunoSEQ multiplex PCR, the TCRdb table keeps only in-frame clones and is missing some. This table has more than 75,000 clones, 80% to 90% appearing once. Details on this clone: Its matching antigen is unknown.

Sequencing was performed on peripheral blood, taken 28 days after the second AZD1222 dose. V usage is TRBV5-6 and J usage is TRBJ2-7; 7 bases agree with TRBD2. This TCR derives from an adult who received the AZD1222 COVID-19 vaccine. The CDR3 DNA sequence: TGTGCCAGCAGCTTGGTGGCGGGAGATAAGTACGAGCAGTACTTC. It specifies CASSLVAGDKYEQYF.